These 14 T cell receptor beta chains came from one sample sequenced in a study of blood T cell repertoires in COVID-19. Produced via immunoSEQ multiplex PCR; TCRdb's table is partial and in-frame only. The sample has fewer than 180,000 clones, more than 80% seen once. Sequencing used peripheral blood. These receptors were obtained from a man aged 70 or older with acute or convalescent COVID-19.

This clone was seen once. The rearrangement joins TRBV19 to TRBJ2-3; tentative D call: TRBD1 (6 bases). CDR1 and CDR2 from the germline V gene are LNHDA and SQIVND (reference sequence). V lost 5 bases and J 0 bases, leaving 15 bases between the germline ends. The CDR3 totals 16 residues. CDR3 coding DNA: TGTGCCAGTAGTTCACTGGGGACACCAAGCACAGATACGCAGTATTTT. It encodes CASSSLGTPSTDTQYF.

The chain recombines TRBV9 with TRBJ1-1; possible D gene TRBD1, 5 bases. The germline V gene has CDR1 SGDLS and CDR2 YYNGEE. V lost 1 base and J lost 6, with 10 bases in between. This CDR3 is 13 amino acids long. The CDR3 sequence is CASSVTTGAEAFF. CDR3 coding DNA: TGTGCCAGCAGCGTAACCACAGGCGCTGAAGCTTTCTTT.

CDR3 loop: CASSRGTSGSYEQYF. The DNA for the CDR3 is TGTGCCAGCAGCCGCGGGACTAGCGGGAGCTACGAGCAGTACTTC. The chain links TRBV5-4 to TRBJ2-7; 14 bases agree with TRBD2. This CDR3 is 15 amino acids long. In germline, CDR1 is SGHNT, CDR2 YYREEE (reference sequence). V lost 4 bases to trimming and J lost 3 bases; unmatched junction nucleotides: 3.

Written as DNA, the CDR3 is TGTGCCAGCAGGCCGACCGGGACAGGGGGTCACGAGCAGTACTTC. Its protein is CASRPTGTGGHEQYF. This sequence joins TRBV14 and TRBJ2-7; 11 nucleotides match TRBD1. The CDR3 runs to 15 residues. From germline, CDR1 is SGHDN and CDR2 FVKESK. With V trimmed by 6 bases and J by 5 bases, 9 bases remained unmatched.

The V gene is TRBV7-2, the J gene TRBJ2-1, with 8 bases matching TRBD1. V was clipped by 5 bases and J by 2 bases; unmatched bases: 5. Germline V lookup: CDR1 SGHTA, CDR2 FQGNSA. This CDR3 comprises 15 residues. The CDR3: CASSNDRGPYNEQFF. CDR3 DNA: TGTGCCAGCAGCAACGACAGGGGCCCCTACAATGAGCAGTTCTTC. Combining the CDR3 with reference TRBV7-2 and TRBJ2-1 gives the whole variable domain GAGVSQSPSNKVTEKGKDVELRCDPISGHTALYWYRQSLGQGLEFLIYFQGNSAPDKSGLPSDRFSAERTGGSVSTLTIQRTQQEDSAVYLCASSNDRGPYNEQFFGPGTRLTVL.

J is TRBJ2-7 and V is TRBV18; D is undetermined. Germline lookup yields CDR1 KGHSH and CDR2 LQKENI. V was cut by 3 bases and J by 2 bases, with 8 bases left in between. The CDR3 length is 13 residues. Here the CDR3 reads CASSPGQTYEQYF. CDR3 nucleotide sequence: TGTGCCAGCTCACCTGGGCAGACCTACGAGCAGTACTTC.

Here the CDR3 DNA reads TGTGCTAGTGGTTTGGAGGCAGGCCCCGCTGAAGCTTTCTTT. Its protein is CASGLEAGPAEAFF. The rearrangement links TRBV12-5 to TRBJ1-1; D is ambiguous. The CDR3 loop spans 14 amino acids. CDR1 LGHNT and CDR2 FRNRAP come from the germline V gene. The V end lost 1 base, the J end lost 6 bases, and 12 bases lay between the germline ends.

This chain joins TRBV3-1 (or the pseudogene TRBV3-2) and TRBJ1-2; 9 bases agree with TRBD1. CDR3 length: 16 amino acids. In germline, CDR1 is LGHDT, CDR2 YNNKEL (reference sequence). V gave up 1 base and J gave up 0 bases; unmatched junction bases: 3. The CDR3 is CASSQAGQGSNYGYTF. The CDR3 DNA reads as TGTGCCAGCAGCCAAGCCGGACAGGGGTCTAACTATGGCTACACCTTC.

This clone has only a few counts. The J gene is TRBJ2-2, the V gene TRBV7-6; 8 bases line up with TRBD1. Germline CDR1 is SGHVS and CDR2 is FNYEAQ. After removal of 2 bases from V and 4 bases from J, the junction contained 9 bases not matched to a gene. This CDR3 has 17 amino acids. The CDR3 spells CASSLTGQGLGTGELFF. CDR3 DNA: TGTGCCAGCAGCTTAACCGGACAGGGCCTAGGCACCGGGGAGCTGTTTTTT.

The V and J genes are TRBV28 and TRBJ1-4, with D possibly being TRBD1 (5 bases). Trimming pared 7 bases from V and 8 bases from J, leaving 14 bases between. The CDR3 loop spans 13 amino acids. CDR1 and CDR2 (germline): MDHEN, SYDVKM. The CDR3, as DNA: TGTGCCAGCAAAACCCAGGGTCGGGAAAAACTGTTTTTT. Its protein is CASKTQGREKLFF.

This chain links TRBV5-1 with TRBJ2-3, with D possibly matching TRBD1 (6 bases). The CDR3 loop spans 14 amino acids. CDR1 is SGHRS, CDR2 YFSETQ, per germline. V lost 2 bases to trimming and J lost 7 bases, with 14 bases between them. The CDR3, as DNA: TGCGCCAGCAGCTTTCCGGGACGGGACAATACGCAGTATTTT. Amino acid sequence: CASSFPGRDNTQYF.

V is TRBV2 and J is TRBJ1-4, with a tentative D call TRBD1 (6 bases). Germline V CDR1 and CDR2: SNHLY, FYNNEI. V was trimmed by 9 bases and J by 8 bases, leaving 16 bases between them. The CDR3 loop spans 13 amino acids. The CDR3 DNA follows: TGTGCCAGTCATCAGGGGCTGGAGGAAAAACTGTTTTTT. Protein: CASHQGLEEKLFF.

This chain joins TRBV18 and TRBJ1-1; TRBD1 might be the D (5 bases). The V gene lost 2 bases and the J gene lost 12 bases, with 13 bases spanning the gap. Germline CDR1 reads KGHSH; CDR2 reads LQKENI. CDR3 length: 12 residues. CDR3 loop: CASSPGQGITFF. The CDR3, as DNA: TGTGCCAGCTCACCAGGGCAGGGTATAACTTTCTTT.

V gene TRBV5-1 combines with J gene TRBJ2-7, with 8 bases that match TRBD2. The CDR3 has 14 amino acids. Germline CDR1 is SGHRS and CDR2 is YFSETQ. J was trimmed by 0 bases and V by 4 bases; bases with no gene match: 3. CDR3 coding DNA: TGCGCCAGCAGCCATAGCGGGACCTCCTACGAGCAGTACTTC. Translating gives CASSHSGTSYEQYF.